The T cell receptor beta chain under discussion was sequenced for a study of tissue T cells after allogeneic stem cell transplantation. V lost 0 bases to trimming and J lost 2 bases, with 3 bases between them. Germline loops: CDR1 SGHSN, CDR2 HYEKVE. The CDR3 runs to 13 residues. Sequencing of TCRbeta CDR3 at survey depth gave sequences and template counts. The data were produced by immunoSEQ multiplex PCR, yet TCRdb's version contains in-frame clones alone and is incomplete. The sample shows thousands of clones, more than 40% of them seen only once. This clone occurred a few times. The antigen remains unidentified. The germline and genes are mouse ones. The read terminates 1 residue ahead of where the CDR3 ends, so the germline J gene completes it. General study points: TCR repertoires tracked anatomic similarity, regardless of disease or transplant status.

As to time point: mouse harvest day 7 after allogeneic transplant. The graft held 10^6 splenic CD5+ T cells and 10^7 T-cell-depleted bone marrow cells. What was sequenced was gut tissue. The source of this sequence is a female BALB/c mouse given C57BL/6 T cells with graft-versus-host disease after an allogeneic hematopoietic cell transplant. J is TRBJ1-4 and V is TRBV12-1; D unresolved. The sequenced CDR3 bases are TGTGCCAGCTCTCTCGAGTCCAACGAAAGATTATTT. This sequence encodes CASSLESNERLF. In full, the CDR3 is CASSLESNERLFF.